The next 17 T cell receptor beta chains were all read from a single sample in a study of blood T cells in healthy people across ages. Next came a second PCR, run for about 7 to 12 cycles, which used a sample-barcoded 5' primer along with a J-beta primer mix. In TCRdb, the 5' RACE reads were re-called with MiXCR into one record per CDR3 protein. Of about 580,000 distinct CDR3 sequences in the sample, 47% were seen once. Sequencing was performed on blood. The receptors were sampled from an elderly man in good health.

This clonotype has at least ten counts. V usage is TRBV7-9 and J usage is TRBJ2-5; possibly TRBD2 for D (5 bases). The ends were cut back, 5 bases at V and 11 bases at J, with 18 bases in the middle. Germline loops: CDR1 SEHNR, CDR2 FQNEAQ (reference sequence). CDR3 length: 13 residues. The CDR3 DNA is TGTGCCAGCAGCGTAGACTCACCCGGGGTGCAGTACTTC. Translating it yields CASSVDSPGVQYF.

As DNA, the CDR3 is TGTGCCAGCAGCGCCGGGACAGGGGGAAAGTACGAGCAGTACTTC. Translated, it gives CASSAGTGGKYEQYF. The V and J genes are TRBV7-2 and TRBJ2-7; 11 bases align to TRBD1. The CDR3 contains 15 residues. After removal of 5 bases from V and 4 bases from J, the junction contained 7 bases not matched to a gene. The germline V gene has CDR1 SGHTA and CDR2 FQGNSA. Full variable domain (remainder filled in from reference TRBV7-2 and TRBJ2-7): GAGVSQSPSNKVTEKGKDVELRCDPISGHTALYWYRQSLGQGLEFLIYFQGNSAPDKSGLPSDRFSAERTGGSVSTLTIQRTQQEDSAVYLCASSAGTGGKYEQYFGPGTRLTVT.

The chain carries TRBV5-1 and TRBJ1-1; no clear D. There are 15 residues in the CDR3. The V end lost 2 bases, the J end lost 3 bases, and 14 bases lay between the germline ends. Germline CDR1 is SGHRS and CDR2 is YFSETQ. In DNA, the CDR3 is TGCGCCAGCAGCTTTGAGGGCGGGTTGGACACTGAAGCTTTCTTT. Amino acids: CASSFEGGLDTEAFF.

The chain joins TRBV28 to TRBJ2-5, with 9 nucleotides matching TRBD1. Looked up from germline, CDR1 is MDHEN and CDR2 is SYDVKM. The CDR3 length is 16 residues. J gave up 0 bases and V 5 bases, and 7 bases lay outside the gene matches. The CDR3 here is CASSPGQGRYQETQYF. CDR3 coding DNA: TGTGCCAGCAGTCCGGGACAGGGCCGATACCAAGAGACCCAGTACTTC.

To note about this clonotype: At one boundary the junction diverges from the germline segment, which might be a read error. The chain recombines TRBV9 with TRBJ2-5, with D possibly being TRBD1 (5 bases). The CDR3 length is 16 residues. CDR1 and CDR2 from the germline V gene are SGDLS and YYNGEE. CDR3 DNA sequence: TGTGCCAGCAGCGTAGGCCCCGGTCAGGGAAAAGAGACCCGGTACTTC. As protein: CASSVGPGQGKETRYF.

On this clonotype: One end of the junction fails to match germline, which may point to a read error. This chain joins TRBV6-1 and TRBJ2-4; 7 bases align to TRBD1. The tail of the sequence fits TRBJ2-7 better, so the J call may be wrong. This CDR3 has 17 residues. CDR1 is MNHNS, CDR2 SASEGT, per germline. The chain's CDR3 is CTSSEGTTGTVGYEQYF. The CDR3 DNA reads TGTACCAGCAGTGAAGGGACCACCGGGACAGTTGGCTACGAGCAGTACTTC.

This clonotype appeared a single time. V usage is TRBV7-9 and J usage is TRBJ2-5; a weak D match, TRBD1 (8 bases). Trimming pared 5 bases from V and 11 bases from J, leaving 36 bases between. Germline values: CDR1 SEHNR, CDR2 FQNEAQ (reference sequence). The CDR3 sequence is 19 residues long. The chain's CDR3 is CASSTEAGGRWRENNEQYF. CDR3 in DNA: TGTGCCAGCAGCACTGAGGCAGGGGGCCGTTGGCGGGAGAACAATGAGCAGTACTTC.

The chain couples TRBV3-1 to TRBJ2-7, with 8 bases aligning to TRBD2. Germline lookup yields CDR1 LGHDT and CDR2 YNNKEL (reference sequence). This CDR3 region has 14 residues. Trimming took 4 bases from V and 4 from J; bases not matched to a gene: 6. The chain's CDR3 is CASSRRTSRYEQYF. For the CDR3, the DNA is TGTGCCAGCAGCCGGAGGACTAGCAGGTACGAGCAGTACTTC.

This rearrangement joins TRBV7-2 to TRBJ2-3; D gene unclear. The CDR3 is 13 residues long. V was trimmed by 1 base and J by 6 bases, leaving 8 bases between them. The germline CDR1 and CDR2 sequences are SGHTA and FQGNSA. The CDR3 protein is CASSLVIGDTQYF. The CDR3 DNA reads TGTGCCAGCAGCTTAGTTATAGGTGATACGCAGTATTTT.

This clonotype was seen more than once but under ten times. The gene calls are TRBV6-2 or TRBV6-3 and TRBJ2-5; D not certain. V lost 5 bases and J 5 bases, leaving 9 bases between the germline ends. CDR1 and CDR2 from the germline V gene are MNHEY and SVGEGT. The CDR3 length is 12 residues. CDR3 nucleotides: TGTGCCAGCAGTGACTGGTTGGAGACCCAGTACTTC. This gives the protein CASSDWLETQYF.

This clonotype was counted between two and nine times. The chain links TRBV24-1 to TRBJ2-2; D is unresolved. The length of the CDR3 is 12 residues. The germline V and J ends were trimmed by 6 bases and 1 base, with 2 bases remaining between them. The germline CDR1 and CDR2 sequences are KGHDR and SFDVKD. The CDR3 bases are TGTGCCACCAGTTTGAACACCGGGGAGCTGTTTTTT. Encoded protein: CATSLNTGELFF.

The chain joins TRBV4-1 to TRBJ1-2; D perhaps matches TRBD1 (5 bases). The germline gives CDR1 MGHRA, CDR2 YSYEKL. The CDR3 length is 13 residues. Trimming left V 4 bases short and J 2 bases short, with 8 bases between. The CDR3 protein is CASSPQENYGYTF. Written as DNA, the CDR3 is TGCGCCAGCAGCCCACAGGAGAACTATGGCTACACCTTC.

The chain combines TRBV25-1 with TRBJ2-1, with D uncertain. V was clipped by 3 bases and J by 6 bases, with 15 bases between them. This CDR3 has 15 amino acids. The V gene's germline CDR1 is MGHDK and CDR2 SYGVNS. CDR3 amino acids: CASSDETYAFNEQFF. CDR3 nucleotide sequence: TGTGCCAGCAGTGATGAAACCTATGCCTTCAATGAGCAGTTCTTC.

J is TRBJ2-7 and V is TRBV29-1; D remains unclear. This CDR3 is built from 12 residues. In germline, CDR1 is SQVTM, CDR2 ANQGSEA. With 1 base removed from V and 5 bases from J, the gap between germline ends came to 9 bases. CDR3 amino acids: CSVEGHSHEQYF. The CDR3 bases are TGCAGCGTTGAAGGGCACAGCCACGAGCAGTACTTC.

The J gene is TRBJ2-1, the V gene TRBV6-2 or TRBV6-3; TRBD1 aligns across 7 bases. Germline values: CDR1 MNHEY, CDR2 SVGEGT. Losses at the gene ends were 5 bases for V and 9 bases for J; bases not matched to a gene: 13. The CDR3 extends over 15 amino acids. CDR3 sequence: CASSRRDRSLGEQFF. CDR3 coding DNA: TGTGCCAGCAGTCGCCGGGACAGAAGTCTCGGTGAGCAGTTCTTC.

This clonotype was counted many times. The V gene is TRBV6-6, the J gene TRBJ2-7; tentatively, D is TRBD1 or TRBD2 (5 bases each). The CDR3 has 15 amino acids. Germline loops: CDR1 MNHNY, CDR2 SVGAGI (reference sequence). V was pared by 2 bases and J by 3 bases, with 14 bases between. The CDR3 spells CASSYTPGTVYEQYF. The DNA of the CDR3 is TGTGCCAGCAGTTACACCCCCGGGACCGTCTACGAGCAGTACTTC.

There are many counts of this clonotype. The chain combines TRBV6-5 with TRBJ2-3, with no clear D. Trimming shortened V by 6 bases and J by 0 bases, and 16 bases separated the two germline ends. Germline lookup yields CDR1 MNHEY and CDR2 SVGAGI. The CDR3 sequence is 16 residues long. The CDR3 here is CASRPFRWGSTDTQYF. As DNA, the CDR3 is TGTGCCAGCAGACCATTCCGGTGGGGAAGCACAGATACGCAGTATTTT.